The 9 T cell receptor beta chains below all came from one sample that was sequenced in a study of cytomegalovirus exposure and HLA in healthy donors. The PCR made use of 60 Vbeta and 13 Jbeta primers. Profiled with immunoSEQ multiplex PCR; TCRdb holds only in-frame clones, not every one. The data show 100,000 or so clones, with around 79% seen just once and approximately 4.2% held by the top ten. Sequences were obtained from PBMCs. The origin of the receptors is a woman in her thirties or forties in good health and CMV-seropositive.

The V call is TRBV5-1, the J call TRBJ1-2; D might be TRBD1 (5 bases). Germline CDR1 and CDR2: SGHRS and YFSETQ. V was shortened by 0 bases and J by 2 bases, with 11 bases between the two germline ends. The CDR3 has 15 residues. The CDR3 region is CASSLAAGPNYGYTF. The CDR3 DNA is TGCGCCAGCAGCTTGGCCGCAGGGCCCAACTATGGCTACACCTTC.

The genes are TRBV5-1 and TRBJ2-3, with 9 bases lining up with TRBD2. The germline V gene has CDR1 SGHRS and CDR2 YFSETQ. J was trimmed by 6 bases and V by 3 bases; bases with no gene match: 11. There are 16 residues in the CDR3. CDR3 nucleotides: TGCGCCAGCAGCTCCGGGACTAGCACAGCAGGGGATACGCAGTATTTT. As protein: CASSSGTSTAGDTQYF. The complete variable domain, with remaining parts taken from reference TRBV5-1 and TRBJ2-3, reads KAGVTQTPRYLIKTRGQQVTLSCSPISGHRSVSWYQQTPGQGLQFLFEYFSETQRNKGNFPGRFSGRQFSNSRSEMNVSTLELGDSALYLCASSSGTSTAGDTQYFGPGTRLTVL.

In its sample, this clone was seen a few times. V is TRBV10-3 and J is TRBJ1-4, with a tentative D call TRBD1 (6 bases). The CDR3 loop spans 15 amino acids. The V end was cut by 3 bases, the J end by 3 bases, with 11 bases between. The germline gives CDR1 ENHRY, CDR2 SYGVKD. The CDR3 region is CAISDRGTANEKLFF. As DNA, the CDR3 is TGTGCCATCAGTGACAGGGGTACGGCTAATGAAAAACTGTTTTTT.

V and J are TRBV7-6 and TRBJ2-7, with TRBD1 matching 9 bases. CDR1 SGHVS and CDR2 FNYEAQ come from the germline V gene. The ends lost 1 base at V and 6 bases at J; junction bases unmatched: 4. The CDR3 is made up of 14 amino acids. This CDR3 is CASSLVQGAGEQYF. The CDR3 nucleotides read TGTGCCAGCAGCTTAGTACAGGGGGCAGGCGAGCAGTACTTC.

Notes on this clone: An end of the junction does not agree with germline; a read error may underlie this. This CDR3 is also generated by other DNA sequences in the sample. The chain combines TRBV6-6 with TRBJ2-5, with unresolved D. Germline CDR1 reads MNHNY; CDR2 reads SVGAGI (reference sequence). The CDR3 has 13 amino acids. The CDR3, as DNA: TGTGCCAGCAGTAAGGAGTACCAAGAGACTCAGTACTTC. It specifies CASSKEYQETQYF.

This chain links TRBV5-1 with TRBJ2-5, with D perhaps TRBD1 (6 bases). This CDR3 contains 14 residues. Trimming shortened V by 2 bases and J by 5 bases, and 13 bases separated the two germline ends. The germline gives CDR1 SGHRS, CDR2 YFSETQ. The CDR3 bases are TGCGCCAGCAGCTTTCAATCAGGGGAGGAGACCCAGTACTTC. It codes for CASSFQSGEETQYF.

The CDR3 here is CASSQETSALGYEQYF. CDR3 nucleotides: TGCGCCAGCAGCCAAGAGACTAGCGCTTTGGGCTACGAGCAGTACTTC. The chain is built from TRBV4-3 and TRBJ2-7; the match to TRBD2 covers 8 bases. Trimming took 0 bases from V and 3 from J; bases not matched to a gene: 7. The CDR3 spans 16 residues. The germline CDR1 and CDR2 sequences are LGHNA and YSLEER.

This clone was found a few times. One end of the junction is discordant with germline, which a read error may explain. The genes are TRBV15 and TRBJ1-4, with D unclear. The CDR3 sequence is 12 residues long. The germline CDR1 and CDR2 sequences are LNHNV and YYDKDF (reference sequence). The CDR3 bases are TGTGCCACCAGCAGAGCAGGCGCCCATACGGTTTTT. This encodes CATSRAGAHTVF.

The genes are TRBV5-1 and TRBJ2-1; D is possibly TRBD2 (5 bases). This CDR3 has 16 amino acids. Germline loops: CDR1 SGHRS, CDR2 YFSETQ. The V end was cut by 3 bases, the J end by 5 bases, with 18 bases between. The DNA for the CDR3 is TGCGCCAGCAGCTACCGACGGGGAAAGGGCGACAATGAGCAGTTCTTC. This gives the protein CASSYRRGKGDNEQFF.